The source of this T cell receptor (beta chain) is a study of T cells in Graves' hyperthyroidism and ophthalmopathy. Study at large: Specimen type is peripheral blood, collected at initial diagnosis prior to any treatment.

Study conclusions and caveats: Blood held most thyroid clonotypes expanded above 0.001 frequency.

Amplification of TCR beta CDR3 regions used RNA as the template. The TCR CDR3 first-round RT-PCR relied on the HTBI primer set. TCRdb itself ran the multiplex PCR reads through MiXCR, one entry per CDR3 protein. The sample records some 800,000 distinct CDR3 sequences, over 35% being singletons. Germline V gene sequence: CDR1 SQVTM, CDR2 ANQGSEA. There are 10 residues in the CDR3. V lost 7 bases and J lost 11; bases outside the gene matches: 7. Details on this clonotype: Its matching antigen is unknown.

For Graves' hyperthyroidism to be stable, ophthalmopathy could not progress within 18 months. In making diagnoses, clinical symptoms, serum thyroxine and TRAb, thyroid ultrasound and orbital computed tomography were all used. Sequencing input: blood. The gene calls are TRBV29-1 and TRBJ2-5; 7 nucleotides agree with TRBD2. This TCR was sampled from a man aged 18 to 35 with Graves' hyperthyroidism. CDR3: CSAGGDTQYF. The CDR3 DNA is TGCAGCGCGGGGGGAGATACGCAGTACTTC.